The present T cell receptor beta chain was sequenced within a study of cytomegalovirus exposure and HLA in healthy donors. General study results and limits: Common viral pathogens seemed, in a later analysis, to connect with several of the most significant clusters. Rarity held for most TCR sequences, but there were some public TCRs that occurred in many donors.

Worth noting for this clone: Its antigen remains unknown.

Each of the donors was a healthy bone marrow donor. PCR involved 60 Vbeta and 13 Jbeta primers. The repertoire was sequenced with immunoSEQ multiplex PCR; TCRdb's copy has only in-frame clones and lacks some. The sample shows approximately 160,000 clones, 68% of them seen only once. The germline V and J ends were trimmed by 3 bases and 1 base, with 9 bases remaining between them. The CDR3 sequence is 14 residues long. Germline-derived CDR1 and CDR2 are MNHEY and SMNVEV (reference sequence). V gene TRBV27 combines with J gene TRBJ1-2, with D unclear. The receptor comes from a man aged 45-65 years in good health and CMV-seronegative. The sequencing input was PBMCs. The CDR3 protein is CASSLKRINYGYTF. The CDR3 nucleotides read TGTGCCAGCAGTTTGAAGCGAATTAACTATGGCTACACCTTC.